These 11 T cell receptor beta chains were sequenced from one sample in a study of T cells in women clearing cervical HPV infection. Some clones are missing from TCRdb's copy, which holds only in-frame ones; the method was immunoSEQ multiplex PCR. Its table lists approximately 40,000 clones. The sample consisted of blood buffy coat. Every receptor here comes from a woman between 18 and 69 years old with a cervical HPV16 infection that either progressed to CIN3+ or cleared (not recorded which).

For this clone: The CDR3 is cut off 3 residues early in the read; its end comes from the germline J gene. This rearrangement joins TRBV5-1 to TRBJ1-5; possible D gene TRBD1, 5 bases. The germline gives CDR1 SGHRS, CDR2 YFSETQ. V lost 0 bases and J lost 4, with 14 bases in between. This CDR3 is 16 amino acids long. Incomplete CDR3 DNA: TGCGCCAGCAGCTTGGGGGGGGGTCCGAAGAATCAGCCC. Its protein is CASSLGGGPKNQP. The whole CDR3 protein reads CASSLGGGPKNQPQHF.

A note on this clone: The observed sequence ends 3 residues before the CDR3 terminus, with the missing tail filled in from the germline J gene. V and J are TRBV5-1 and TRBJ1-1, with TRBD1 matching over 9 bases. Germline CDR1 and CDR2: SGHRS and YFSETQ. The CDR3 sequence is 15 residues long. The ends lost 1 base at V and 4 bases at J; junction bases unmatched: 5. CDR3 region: CASSLRGQGGTEAFF. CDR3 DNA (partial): TGCGCCAGCAGCTTGAGGGGACAGGGTGGCACTGAA.

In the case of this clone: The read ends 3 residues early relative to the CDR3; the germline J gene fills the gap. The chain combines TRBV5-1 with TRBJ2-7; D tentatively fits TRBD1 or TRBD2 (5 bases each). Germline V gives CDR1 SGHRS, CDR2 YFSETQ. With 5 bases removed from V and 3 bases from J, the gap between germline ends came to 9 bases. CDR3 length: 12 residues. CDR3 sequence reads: CASRGENYEQYF. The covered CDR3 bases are TGCGCCAGCAGAGGGGAGAACTACGAG.

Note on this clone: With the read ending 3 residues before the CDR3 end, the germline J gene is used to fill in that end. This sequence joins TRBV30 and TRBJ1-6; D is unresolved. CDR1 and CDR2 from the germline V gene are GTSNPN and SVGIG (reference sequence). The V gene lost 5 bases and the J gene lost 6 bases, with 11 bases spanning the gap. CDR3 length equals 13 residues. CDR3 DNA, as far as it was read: TGTGCCTGGGCGACAATTGTTAATTCACCC. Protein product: CAWATIVNSP. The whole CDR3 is CAWATIVNSPLHF.

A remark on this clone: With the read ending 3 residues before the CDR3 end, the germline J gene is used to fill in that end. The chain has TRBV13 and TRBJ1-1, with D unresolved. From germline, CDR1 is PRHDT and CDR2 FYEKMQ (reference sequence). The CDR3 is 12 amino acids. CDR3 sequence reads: CASSLVVREAFF. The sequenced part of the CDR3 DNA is TGTGCCAGCAGCTTAGTAGTGAGAGAA.

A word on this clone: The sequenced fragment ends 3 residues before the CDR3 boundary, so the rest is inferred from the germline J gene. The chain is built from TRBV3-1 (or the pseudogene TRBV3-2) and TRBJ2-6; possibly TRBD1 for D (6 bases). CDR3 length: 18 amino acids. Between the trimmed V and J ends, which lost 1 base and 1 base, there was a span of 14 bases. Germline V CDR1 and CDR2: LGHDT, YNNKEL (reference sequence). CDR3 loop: CASSQVSQGMSGANVLTF. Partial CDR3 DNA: TGTGCCAGCAGCCAAGTTTCACAGGGTATGTCTGGGGCCAACGTC.

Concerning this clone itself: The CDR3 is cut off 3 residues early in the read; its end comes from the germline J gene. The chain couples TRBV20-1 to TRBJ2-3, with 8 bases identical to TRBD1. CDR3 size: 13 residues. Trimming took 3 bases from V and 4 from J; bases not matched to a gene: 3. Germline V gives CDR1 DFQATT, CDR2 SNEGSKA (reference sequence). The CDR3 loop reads CSARQTGADTQYF. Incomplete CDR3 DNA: TGCAGTGCTAGGCAGACAGGGGCAGATACG.

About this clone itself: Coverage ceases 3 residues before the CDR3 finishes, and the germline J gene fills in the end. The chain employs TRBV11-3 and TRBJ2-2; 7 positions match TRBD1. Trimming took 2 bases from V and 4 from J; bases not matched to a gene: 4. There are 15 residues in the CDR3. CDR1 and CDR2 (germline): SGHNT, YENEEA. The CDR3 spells CASSLSGQTTGELFF. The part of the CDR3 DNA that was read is TGTGCCAGCAGCTTATCGGGACAGACCACCGGGGAG.

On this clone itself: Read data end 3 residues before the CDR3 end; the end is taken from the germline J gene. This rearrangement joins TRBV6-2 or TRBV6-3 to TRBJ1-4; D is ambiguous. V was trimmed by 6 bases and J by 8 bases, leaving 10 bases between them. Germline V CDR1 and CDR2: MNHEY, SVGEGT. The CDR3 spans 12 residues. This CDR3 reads CASRDGVEKLFF. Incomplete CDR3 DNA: TGTGCCAGCAGAGACGGGGTGGAAAAA.

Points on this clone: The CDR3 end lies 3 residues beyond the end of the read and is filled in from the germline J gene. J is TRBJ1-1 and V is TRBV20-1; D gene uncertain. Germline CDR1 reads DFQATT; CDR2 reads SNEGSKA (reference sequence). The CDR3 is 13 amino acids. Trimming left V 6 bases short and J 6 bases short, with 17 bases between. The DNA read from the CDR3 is TGCAGTGCCAATGACCAGGCTACGGCTGAA. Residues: CSANDQATAE. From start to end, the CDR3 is CSANDQATAEAFF.

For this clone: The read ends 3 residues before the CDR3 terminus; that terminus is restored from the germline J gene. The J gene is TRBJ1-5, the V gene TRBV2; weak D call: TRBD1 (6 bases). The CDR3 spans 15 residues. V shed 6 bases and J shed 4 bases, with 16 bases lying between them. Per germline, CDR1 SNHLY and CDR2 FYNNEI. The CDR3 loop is CASSVQGISNQPQHF. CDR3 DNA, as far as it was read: TGTGCCAGCAGCGTACAGGGCATATCTAATCAGCCC.